Listed below are T cell receptor beta chains from one sample, sequenced in a study of human T cells and chemical hapten exposure. TCRdb ran MiXCR on the RACE reads and lists one entry per CDR3 protein. The profile covers a few hundred thousand distinct CDR3 sequences, with about 9.4% appearing a single time and about 2.5% taken by the ten largest. The source material was whole blood, sampled in connection with sensitization to the hapten diphenylcyclopropenone (DPC). The source is a woman in her thirties or forties with alopecia areata. Some clones in this sample may be carry-over from other donors' samples. CDR3s include the opening cysteine and the closing phenylalanine or tryptophan. D genes are given only for firm matches. Not every row has a clone size; where given, it reads once, few, many or a size class.

size: many; J: TRBJ1-5; V: TRBV6-1; D: -; DNA: TGTGCCAGCAGTGTTACAGGGAGGGAACAGCCCCAGCATTTT; CDR3: CASSVTGREQPQHF
size: many; J: TRBJ2-1; V: TRBV11-2; D: -; DNA: TGTGCCAGCAGTAAAGAGTACAATGAGCAGTTCTTC; CDR3: CASSKEYNEQFF
size: few; J: TRBJ2-3; V: TRBV5-6; D: TRBD1; DNA: TGTGCCAGCAGCTTGAACGGACAGGGGGCCACAGATACGCAGTATTTT; CDR3: CASSLNGQGATDTQYF
size: many; J: TRBJ2-7; V: TRBV29-1; D: -; DNA: TGCAGCGTTGAAAGTATGGGGACACGGGGGTACGAGCAGTACTTC; CDR3: CSVESMGTRGYEQYF
size: -; J: TRBJ1-2; V: TRBV24-1; D: TRBD1; DNA: TGTGCCACCAGTGCGAGAGGGGGCGACTATGGCTACACCTTC; CDR3: CATSARGGDYGYTF
size: few; J: TRBJ2-5; V: TRBV10-3; D: TRBD2; DNA: TGTGCCATCCGGACTAGCGGTCCTCAAGAGACCCAGTACTTC; CDR3: CAIRTSGPQETQYF
size: many; J: TRBJ2-7; V: TRBV20-1; D: TRBD1; DNA: TGCAGTGCTGATAAAACCGGGACAGGGAGCAGCGAGCAGTACTTC; CDR3: CSADKTGTGSSEQYF
size: -; J: TRBJ2-2; V: TRBV12-3/TRBV12-4; D: -; DNA: TGTGCCAGCAGTCCCCAGGGGGCGGGAGCCGGGGAGCTGTTTTTT; CDR3: CASSPQGAGAGELFF
size: -; J: TRBJ2-7; V: TRBV12-3/TRBV12-4; D: -; DNA: TGTGCCAGCACCTTCCGGTACTACGAGCAGTACTTC; CDR3: CASTFRYYEQYF
size: many; J: TRBJ2-6; V: TRBV7-2; D: -; DNA: TGTGCCAGCAGCCCTCCCCCGACACGCTCCGTCCTGACTTTC; CDR3: CASSPPPTRSVLTF
size: few; J: TRBJ2-3; V: TRBV10-3; D: TRBD1; DNA: TGTGCCATCAGGGGACAGTCCACAGATACGCAGTATTTT; CDR3: CAIRGQSTDTQYF
size: -; J: TRBJ2-1; V: TRBV21-1; D: -; DNA: TGTGCCAGCAGCACAAGAGCGGGCCCATCCTACAATGAGCAGTTCTTC; CDR3: CASSTRAGPSYNEQFF
size: -; J: TRBJ2-3; V: TRBV20-1; D: TRBD2; DNA: TGCAGTGCTAGCGCGGTAGCGGGAGCAGATACGCAGTATTTT; CDR3: CSASAVAGADTQYF
size: -; J: TRBJ1-5; V: TRBV10-3; D: -; DNA: TGTGCCACTCGACAGGACGCCCAGCCCCAGCATTTT; CDR3: CATRQDAQPQHF
size: -; J: TRBJ2-3; V: TRBV11-2; D: -; DNA: TGTGCCAGCAGCCGCTCGGCGGGAAGGCCAGATACGCAGTATTTT; CDR3: CASSRSAGRPDTQYF
size: many; J: TRBJ2-7; V: TRBV25-1; D: -; DNA: TGTGCCAGCAGTGAATATAACGAGCAGTACTTC; CDR3: CASSEYNEQYF
size: many; J: TRBJ2-1; V: TRBV12-3/TRBV12-4; D: TRBD2; DNA: TGTGCCAGCAGTGAGACTAGCGGGAGTCGGTACAATGAGCAGTTCTTC; CDR3: CASSETSGSRYNEQFF
size: few; J: TRBJ1-4; V: TRBV12-3/TRBV12-4; D: -; DNA: TGTGCCAGCAACCAGGTCCTGGGAGAAAAACTGTTTTTT; CDR3: CASNQVLGEKLFF
size: few; J: TRBJ2-7; V: TRBV10-3; D: -; DNA: TGTGCCATCAGCGAGGGGCGGGACTCCTACGAGCAGTACTTC; CDR3: CAISEGRDSYEQYF
size: -; J: TRBJ2-3; V: TRBV5-1; D: TRBD2; DNA: TGCGCCAGCAGCACGCGGACTAGCGGGAGGGCCAGGGATACGCAGTATTTT; CDR3: CASSTRTSGRARDTQYF
size: few; J: TRBJ1-6; V: TRBV5-1; D: TRBD1; DNA: TGCGCCAGCAGCTTGGAGCGGACAGGCGATTCACCCCTCCACTTT; CDR3: CASSLERTGDSPLHF
size: -; J: TRBJ1-5; V: TRBV29-1; D: -; DNA: TGCAGCGTTGCATCAGGCAATCAGCCCCAGCATTTT; CDR3: CSVASGNQPQHF
size: -; J: TRBJ1-1; V: TRBV20-1; D: -; DNA: TGCAGTGCTAGGGGTGGAGTCTCCACTGAAGCTTTCTTT; CDR3: CSARGGVSTEAFF
size: -; J: TRBJ2-5; V: TRBV7-9; D: -; DNA: TGTGCCAGCAGCCGTGAACAAGAGACCCAGTACTTC; CDR3: CASSREQETQYF
size: few; J: TRBJ2-1; V: TRBV7-9; D: -; DNA: TGTGCCAGCAGCTTAGTTTGGGCCCTCTCCTACAATGAGCAGTTCTTC; CDR3: CASSLVWALSYNEQFF
size: many; J: TRBJ2-3; V: TRBV11-1; D: TRBD2; DNA: TGTGCCAGCAGCTTAGCGGGAGGGCCAGATACGCAGTATTTT; CDR3: CASSLAGGPDTQYF
size: few; J: TRBJ1-6; V: TRBV20-1; D: -; DNA: TGCAGTGCTAGAGCGACGCCGGAGAATTCACCCCTCCACTTT; CDR3: CSARATPENSPLHF
size: few; J: TRBJ2-3; V: TRBV7-2; D: -; DNA: TGTGCCAGCAGCCGGAGAACAGATACGCAGTATTTT; CDR3: CASSRRTDTQYF